A single T cell receptor beta chain is shown here with its context. This receptor's antigen is unknown. No quality values exist for individual bases; no much larger clone is one base distant. This sample is part of a study of vaccination effects on CD4 cells after COVID-19 (dated by TCRdb to 2022 to 2024). About the investigation overall: Each participant received two doses of an mRNA SARS-CoV-2 vaccine, either BNT162b2 or mRNA-1273. In both COVID-19 convalescent patients and infection-naive vaccine recipients, the study compared SARS-CoV-2 spike-specific CD4+ TCR repertoires from before mRNA vaccination with those from after it. The full study included roughly 10 COVID-19 convalescent patients and a handful of SARS-CoV-2-naive healthy vaccine recipients. The Oncomine TCR Beta short-read assay on an Illumina iSeq 100 was used to sequence cultures from other donors in the study.

Points the paper makes about the study in general: The study was limited by a small number of convalescent patients and lacked early post-infection timepoints. In healthy vaccine recipients, vaccine-induced clones were almost all SARS-CoV-2 mono-reactive, with only 1 of 255 cross-reactive with common cold coronaviruses. Clones induced by infection and clones induced by vaccination both contracted markedly at late timepoints after vaccination, which fits with T cell responses waning over time.

To identify antigen-specific CD4+ T cell clonotypes by their expansion, the ViraFEST assay first stimulated PBMC with viral peptide pools and then applied TCR sequencing. After around ten days of culture, CD4+ T cells were isolated with the EasySep CD4+ T cell isolation kit. The absence of prior SARS-CoV-2 infection in healthy vaccine recipients was confirmed by negative nucleocapsid antibodies before and after vaccination. About 2.1 million PBMC per well were cultured with approximately 10 ug/ml peptides in IMDM containing 5% human AB serum, approximately 10 IU/ml IL-2 and gentamicin. On days 3 and 7, half of the culture medium was replaced with fresh IL-2-containing medium. Each peptide stimulation condition was cultured in triplicate wells unless otherwise noted. PBMC were separated from whole blood using Ficoll-Paque Plus gradient centrifugation and were then either cryopreserved at -140C or used fresh. The overlapping peptide pools covered the spike proteins of SARS-CoV-2 as well as those of the common cold coronaviruses HCoV-NL63, HCoV-OC43 and HCoV-229E. Genomic DNA was extracted from cultured CD4+ T cells with the QIAamp micro DNA kit.

From the cysteine through the phenylalanine, the CDR3 covers 13 amino acids. The only DNA kept is the CDR3, 39 bases in frame from the first base. V has 6 bases trimmed and J has 6 bases trimmed; junction bases matching no gene number 7. Library prep was done by the immunoSEQ multiplex PCR assay. DNA from the cultured and isolated CD4+ T cells underwent TCR beta CDR3 sequencing. Under the source paper's analysis protocol: The analysis removed non-productive TCR sequences, trimmed reads to the CDR3 region, and retained only CDR3s that were 7 or more amino acids long. The MANAFEST web app was used to identify antigen-specific clonotypes by comparing expansion in peptide wells with expansion in reference cultures. To count as positive, a clone had to show expansion at FDR<0.05 compared with the reference and with all other wells, an odds ratio above 5, and a frequency above 0.1% in two replicate wells. Cross-reactive clonotypes were defined as significantly expanded in SARS-CoV-2 spike wells and in at least one common cold coronavirus spike condition. CDR3 similarity was assessed by Levenshtein distance with the stringdist R package, and unrooted trees were built with ape in R 3.6.1. TCRdb retrieved this table from immuneACCESS and kept in-frame rearrangements only. Not all clones are present; in checked studies, unresolved V genes account for under half, and no reason is known for the remainder. V, J and clone size are those of that table, while D and trimming were read from the DNA. In this sample the table shows roughly 76,000 clones, 74% of which occur a single time. Of the sample, approximately 1.9% is held by the ten largest clones.

The material sequenced was CD4+ T cells from PBMCs cultured with HCoV-229E spike peptides, taken before COVID-19 vaccination. Taken with the paper, the label for cell subset or site translates to: HCoV-229E spike overlapping peptide pool stimulation. This receptor was obtained from a human donor who received a COVID-19 vaccine. Rearrangement joined TRBV12-3 or TRBV12-4 to TRBJ1-2; 7 nucleotides in the junction match TRBD1. The bases read TGTGCCAGCAGATACAGGGGATTTAATGGCTACACCTTC. Translated, it gives CASRYRGFNGYTF.